Presented here are 20 T cell receptor beta chains from one specimen sequenced in a study of T cell changes during pregnancy in multiple sclerosis. Profiled with immunoSEQ multiplex PCR; TCRdb holds only in-frame clones, not every one. Of over 90,000 clones in the sample, 85% to 95% were seen once. This material consisted of peripheral blood, taken after pregnancy. The receptors were gathered from a female donor with multiple sclerosis, enrolled in a pregnancy study.

The chain combines TRBV7-6 with TRBJ2-5; 7 bases agree with TRBD2. Unmatched junction bases numbered 15, after V lost 1 base and J lost 4 bases. Germline lookup yields CDR1 SGHVS and CDR2 FNYEAQ. The CDR3 has 18 amino acids. CDR3 protein: CASSLGRFRGRATETQYF. CDR3 DNA: TGTGCCAGCAGCTTAGGTCGGTTCAGAGGGAGGGCCACAGAGACCCAGTACTTC.

The chain carries TRBV4-2 and TRBJ1-2; D gene unclear. V lost 11 bases, J lost 6 bases, and 16 bases lay in between. Germline V gene lookup returns CDR1 LGHNA and CDR2 YNFKEQ. CDR3 size: 12 residues. The CDR3 DNA reads as TGTGCCGTCCCGAGGGTGGATAATGGCTACACCTTC. Translating it yields CAVPRVDNGYTF.

The chain links TRBV4-2 to TRBJ2-7; 9 bases fit TRBD2. Germline CDR1 is LGHNA and CDR2 is YNFKEQ. With 0 bases clipped from V and 2 bases from J, the junction kept 5 bases outside the gene matches. This CDR3 is built from 16 residues. DNA of the CDR3: TGTGCCAGCAGCCAAGATATGGCTAGCGGGACCTACGAGCAGTACTTC. Residues: CASSQDMASGTYEQYF.

The J gene is TRBJ1-1, the V gene TRBV5-1; TRBD1 is a possible D gene (5 bases). Trimming cost V 0 bases and J 0 bases, with 12 bases left between them. CDR3 length equals 16 residues. Per germline, CDR1 SGHRS and CDR2 YFSETQ. The CDR3 protein is CASSLEAGLMNTEAFF. CDR3 in DNA: TGCGCCAGCAGCTTGGAGGCAGGGTTGATGAACACTGAAGCTTTCTTT. The full variable domain, in which reference TRBV5-1 and TRBJ1-1 provide the parts outside the CDR3, is KAGVTQTPRYLIKTRGQQVTLSCSPISGHRSVSWYQQTPGQGLQFLFEYFSETQRNKGNFPGRFSGRQFSNSRSEMNVSTLELGDSALYLCASSLEAGLMNTEAFFGQGTRLTVV.

This rearrangement joins TRBV6-6 to TRBJ2-3; a possible D gene is TRBD1 (6 bases). CDR1 is MNHNY and CDR2 is SVGAGI in the germline V gene (reference sequence). Trimming took 0 bases from V and 5 from J, leaving 15 bases between them. The CDR3 has 16 amino acids. The DNA for the CDR3 is TGTGCCAGCAGTTACTCGGACCCCAGGGGCCAAGATACGCAGTATTTT. Translated, it gives CASSYSDPRGQDTQYF.

The chain is built from TRBV29-1 and TRBJ2-7, with 10 bases fitting TRBD1. The germline V gene has CDR1 SQVTM and CDR2 ANQGSEA. The CDR3 consists of 13 residues. The CDR3 DNA reads as TGCTCCGGGACAGGGGACTCCTGGAACGAGCAGTACTTC. Amino acids: CSGTGDSWNEQYF.

The gene calls are TRBV4-3 and TRBJ1-1; 9 bases fit TRBD1. Trimming at V came to 1 base and at J to 4 bases, leaving 10 bases not matched to a gene. The CDR3 covers 17 residues. Germline V gene data show CDR1 as LGHNA and CDR2 as YSLEER. DNA of the CDR3: TGCGCCAGCAGCCAAGGGCACCGGGACAGGGATGGCACTGAAGCTTTCTTT. Translation gives CASSQGHRDRDGTEAFF.

The chain couples TRBV6-6 to TRBJ2-5, with D tentatively TRBD2 (5 bases). Germline V gene lookup returns CDR1 MNHNY and CDR2 SVGAGI (reference sequence). This CDR3 contains 13 residues. Trimming removed 6 bases at V and 5 bases at J, with 13 bases between. Written as DNA, the CDR3 is TGTGCCAGCAGCTCCGGGAAGAAGGAGACCCAGTACTTC. It codes for CASSSGKKETQYF.

This chain links TRBV13 with TRBJ2-1; TRBD2 matches at 8 bases. The V gene end was trimmed by 0 bases and the J gene end by 2 bases; junction bases not matched to a gene: 3. The CDR3 has 16 residues. Germline CDR1 reads PRHDT; CDR2 reads FYEKMQ (reference sequence). CDR3 nucleotide sequence: TGTGCCAGCAGCTTAGGTACGGGAGGGCCCTACAATGAGCAGTTCTTC. Protein sequence: CASSLGTGGPYNEQFF.

V and J are TRBV10-3 and TRBJ2-3; 10 nucleotides match TRBD2. V dropped 6 bases and J dropped 2; count of bases not matched to a gene: 5. This CDR3 spans 15 amino acids. Germline CDR1 is ENHRY and CDR2 is SYGVKD. The CDR3 region is CAISVAGGITDTQYF. In DNA, the CDR3 is TGTGCCATCAGCGTAGCGGGAGGTATCACAGATACGCAGTATTTT.

This clone was detected only once. This rearrangement joins TRBV9 to TRBJ1-5, with D unclear. The V gene lost 3 bases and the J gene lost 0 bases, with 13 bases spanning the gap. Germline lookup yields CDR1 SGDLS and CDR2 YYNGEE. This CDR3 is 16 amino acids long. This chain's CDR3 is CASSAMVGGSNQPQHF. Here the CDR3 DNA reads TGTGCCAGCAGCGCGATGGTTGGCGGTAGCAATCAGCCCCAGCATTTT.

This chain links TRBV7-2 with TRBJ2-7; TRBD2 agrees at 7 bases. CDR3 length equals 15 residues. Germline CDR1 SGHTA, CDR2 FQGNSA. Trimming at V came to 5 bases and at J to 3 bases, leaving 10 bases not matched to a gene. CDR3: CASSPVGGSSYEQYF. In DNA, the CDR3 is TGTGCCAGCAGCCCGGTTGGCGGGAGCAGCTACGAGCAGTACTTC.

The V call is TRBV28, the J call TRBJ2-3, with 8 bases aligning to TRBD2. Per germline, CDR1 MDHEN and CDR2 SYDVKM. With V trimmed by 5 bases and J by 4 bases, 8 bases remained unmatched. This CDR3 spans 15 amino acids. The CDR3: CASSLGLASADTQYF. CDR3 nucleotides: TGTGCCAGCAGTCTCGGACTAGCTAGCGCAGATACGCAGTATTTT.

V is TRBV7-9 and J is TRBJ2-3; a possible D gene is TRBD2 (5 bases). Germline-derived CDR1 and CDR2 are SEHNR and FQNEAQ (reference sequence). V was trimmed by 8 bases and J by 5 bases, leaving 8 bases between them. The CDR3 covers 11 residues. CDR3 sequence reads: CASAGGDTQYF. DNA of the CDR3: TGTGCCAGCGCAGGAGGAGATACGCAGTATTTT.

V gene TRBV14 combines with J gene TRBJ1-2; 7 bases line up with TRBD1. V lost 4 bases, J lost 2 bases, and 7 bases stayed unmatched. Germline V gives CDR1 SGHDN, CDR2 FVKESK. This CDR3 region has 15 residues. CDR3 protein: CASSPTGQGNYGYTF. The CDR3 nucleotides read TGTGCCAGCAGCCCGACAGGGCAGGGAAACTATGGCTACACCTTC.

This clone has a handful of counts. The rearrangement joins TRBV19 to TRBJ2-2; 8 positions agree with TRBD2. This CDR3 region has 14 residues. V lost 6 bases and J lost 1; bases outside the gene matches: 1. Germline CDR1 LNHDA, CDR2 SQIVND (reference sequence). The CDR3 sequence: CASRRGENTGELFF. CDR3 DNA sequence: TGTGCCAGTAGGCGGGGGGAGAACACCGGGGAGCTGTTTTTT.

The rearrangement uses TRBV29-1 and TRBJ2-1, with 7 positions matching TRBD2. The junction had 17 bases not matched to a gene; V was cut back by 2 bases and J by 4 bases. This CDR3 spans 18 amino acids. Germline-derived CDR1 and CDR2 are SQVTM and ANQGSEA. The CDR3 DNA follows: TGCAGCGTTGAACCCCGGCGGGCAGGGCGGGAGTCGTACAATGAGCAGTTCTTC. This translates into CSVEPRRAGRESYNEQFF.

V is TRBV11-2 and J is TRBJ1-2, with D tentatively TRBD1 (6 bases). Trimming cost V 7 bases and J 3 bases, with 15 bases left between them. CDR3 size: 14 residues. Germline assignment: CDR1 SGHAT and CDR2 FQNNGV. The DNA of the CDR3 is TGTGCCAGCACCCCCACGGGGGGCGACTATGGCTACACCTTC. Its translation: CASTPTGGDYGYTF.

The rearrangement joins TRBV6-1 to TRBJ2-7, with 7 positions matching TRBD1. CDR1 is MNHNS, CDR2 SASEGT, per germline. This CDR3 is built from 15 residues. The J segment lost 3 bases and the V segment lost 0 bases, leaving 5 bases of the junction unmatched. Here the CDR3 DNA reads TGTGCCAGCAGTGAAGCGCCAGGGGGTCTCTACGAGCAGTACTTC. Its translation: CASSEAPGGLYEQYF.

This rearrangement joins TRBV6-1 to TRBJ1-5; a possible D gene is TRBD1 (5 bases). Trimming stripped 6 bases from V and 7 bases from J, with 16 bases between. CDR3 length: 14 residues. Germline lookup yields CDR1 MNHNS and CDR2 SASEGT. The CDR3 loop reads CASRVSEEGQPQHF. The DNA for the CDR3 is TGTGCCAGCAGGGTCTCGGAGGAGGGGCAGCCCCAGCATTTT.